The rows below give T cell receptor beta chains drawn from one sample of a study of cytomegalovirus exposure and HLA in healthy donors. Repertoires were generated with immunoSEQ multiplex PCR, while TCRdb's copy carries only in-frame clones and drops some. The sample has around 68,000 clones, roughly 87% seen once. The sequencing sample was made of PBMCs. The receptors were sampled from a female donor in good health and CMV-seronegative. The CDR3 runs from the conserved cysteine through the conserved F or W. The order of the fields is D gene, V gene, J gene, clone size, CDR3 protein, CDR3 DNA. The D gene is left open where the match is weak. Clone size, where shown, is once, few, many, or a class for clones that have expanded.

D gene: -
V gene: TRBV6-5
J gene: TRBJ2-7
clone size: -
CDR3 protein: CASSGTDTAVYEQYF
CDR3 DNA: TGTGCCAGCAGTGGAACGGACACCGCCGTCTACGAGCAGTACTTC

D gene: TRBD1
V gene: TRBV5-6
J gene: TRBJ1-2
clone size: -
CDR3 protein: CASSRDRGGYGYTF
CDR3 DNA: TGTGCCAGCAGCCGGGACAGGGGTGGCTATGGCTACACCTTC

D gene: -
V gene: TRBV11-2
J gene: TRBJ1-5
clone size: -
CDR3 protein: CASSFTGHNQPQHF
CDR3 DNA: TGTGCCAGCAGCTTTACAGGGCACAATCAGCCCCAGCATTTT

D gene: TRBD1
V gene: TRBV29-1
J gene: TRBJ1-4
clone size: -
CDR3 protein: CSASGTVNEKLFF
CDR3 DNA: TGCAGCGCCTCCGGGACAGTTAATGAAAAACTGTTTTTT

D gene: TRBD2
V gene: TRBV7-2
J gene: TRBJ2-7
clone size: -
CDR3 protein: CASSILAGAYEQYF
CDR3 DNA: TGTGCCAGCAGCATACTAGCGGGAGCCTACGAGCAGTACTTC

D gene: -
V gene: TRBV27
J gene: TRBJ2-1
clone size: -
CDR3 protein: CASSSRTTKDQFF
CDR3 DNA: TGTGCCAGCAGTTCCCGGACTACCAAAGACCAGTTCTTC

D gene: -
V gene: TRBV6-5
J gene: TRBJ1-5
clone size: -
CDR3 protein: CASSRNRQANQPQHF
CDR3 DNA: TGTGCCAGCAGTAGAAATCGACAGGCTAATCAGCCCCAGCATTTT

D gene: TRBD1
V gene: TRBV2
J gene: TRBJ2-7
clone size: few
CDR3 protein: CASRDPGTVRSGEQYF
CDR3 DNA: TGTGCCAGCAGGGACCCCGGGACAGTTCGTTCGGGCGAGCAGTACTTC

D gene: TRBD1
V gene: TRBV23-1
J gene: TRBJ2-5
clone size: -
CDR3 protein: CASSQSETGSRQETQYF
CDR3 DNA: TGCGCCAGCAGTCAATCGGAGACAGGGAGTCGGCAAGAGACCCAGTACTTC

D gene: TRBD2
V gene: TRBV11-2
J gene: TRBJ2-1
clone size: -
CDR3 protein: CASSFFWSSGSSYNEQFF
CDR3 DNA: TGTGCCAGCAGCTTTTTTTGGTCTAGCGGGAGCTCCTACAATGAGCAGTTCTTC

D gene: -
V gene: TRBV9
J gene: TRBJ2-1
clone size: -
CDR3 protein: CASSDTSGQEQFF
CDR3 DNA: TGTGCCAGCAGCGACACAAGCGGCCAAGAGCAGTTCTTC

D gene: -
V gene: TRBV30
J gene: TRBJ2-7
clone size: -
CDR3 protein: CAWSQGYEQYF
CDR3 DNA: TGTGCCTGGAGCCAGGGGTACGAGCAGTACTTC

D gene: -
V gene: TRBV9
J gene: TRBJ2-6
clone size: -
CDR3 protein: CASSPDSVSGANVLTF
CDR3 DNA: TGTGCCAGCAGCCCGGACAGTGTCTCTGGGGCCAACGTCCTGACTTTC

D gene: TRBD1
V gene: TRBV2
J gene: TRBJ1-1
clone size: -
CDR3 protein: CASQDRGNTEAFF
CDR3 DNA: TGTGCCAGCCAGGACAGGGGGAACACTGAAGCTTTCTTT

D gene: -
V gene: TRBV11-2
J gene: TRBJ2-1
clone size: once
CDR3 protein: CASSRRVGLTYNEQFF
CDR3 DNA: TGTGCCAGCAGCCGGCGGGTAGGGCTCACCTACAATGAGCAGTTCTTC

D gene: -
V gene: TRBV6-6
J gene: TRBJ1-1
clone size: -
CDR3 protein: CASTPRGNTEAFF
CDR3 DNA: TGTGCCAGCACCCCCAGGGGCAACACTGAAGCTTTCTTT

D gene: -
V gene: TRBV11-2
J gene: TRBJ2-7
clone size: once
CDR3 protein: CASSLDPSGEQYF
CDR3 DNA: TGTGCCAGCAGCTTAGACCCGTCAGGGGAGCAGTACTTC

D gene: TRBD2
V gene: TRBV5-4
J gene: TRBJ2-3
clone size: once
CDR3 protein: CASSLDASGVFSTDTQYF
CDR3 DNA: TGTGCCAGCAGCTTGGATGCTAGCGGGGTGTTTTCCACAGATACGCAGTATTTT

D gene: TRBD1
V gene: TRBV18
J gene: TRBJ1-4
clone size: -
CDR3 protein: CASSRTGGPTNEKLFF
CDR3 DNA: TGTGCCAGCTCACGTACAGGGGGGCCAACTAATGAAAAACTGTTTTTT

D gene: TRBD2
V gene: TRBV7-2
J gene: TRBJ2-7
clone size: -
CDR3 protein: CASSLGGGYYEQYF
CDR3 DNA: TGTGCCAGCAGCTTAGGGGGGGGGTACTACGAGCAGTACTTC

D gene: TRBD2
V gene: TRBV11-2
J gene: TRBJ2-7
clone size: once
CDR3 protein: CASSPTVTSGYEQYF
CDR3 DNA: TGTGCCAGCAGCCCCACGGTCACTAGCGGATACGAGCAGTACTTC

D gene: -
V gene: TRBV7-6
J gene: TRBJ2-2
clone size: -
CDR3 protein: CASSRGGANTGELFF
CDR3 DNA: TGTGCCAGCAGCCGAGGAGGAGCGAACACCGGGGAGCTGTTTTTT

D gene: TRBD1
V gene: TRBV5-1
J gene: TRBJ1-6
clone size: -
CDR3 protein: CASSLGTGDSPLHF
CDR3 DNA: TGCGCCAGCAGCTTAGGGACAGGGGATTCACCCCTCCACTTT

D gene: -
V gene: TRBV18
J gene: TRBJ1-2
clone size: -
CDR3 protein: CASSPTARFYYGYTF
CDR3 DNA: TGTGCCAGCTCACCAACCGCCAGGTTTTATTATGGCTACACCTTC